A selection of T cell receptor beta chains follows, all from one sample in a study of T cell changes during pregnancy in multiple sclerosis. Clones were sequenced by immunoSEQ multiplex PCR, and TCRdb holds only the in-frame ones, with some missing. Of about 52,000 clones detected, more than 80% appear once; the ten largest clones hold 0.37%. The sequencing used CD4+ T cells from peripheral blood mononuclear cells, collected before pregnancy. The source of these receptors is a female donor with multiple sclerosis, enrolled in a pregnancy study. CDR3s leave out the opening cysteine and the closing phenylalanine or tryptophan. Each record gives: V gene, D gene, J gene, CDR3 protein. A D gene is named only where the DNA matches it firmly.

TRBV4-1	TRBD1	TRBJ2-4	ASSQGTGSLNIQY
TRBV27	TRBD1	TRBJ1-1	ASSLTGRNTEAF
TRBV19	TRBD1	TRBJ1-5	ASTVTGGNQPQH
TRBV28	NA	TRBJ1-4	ASSLGGRGEKLF
TRBV27	NA	TRBJ2-1	ASSLLAFSSYNEQF
TRBV7-2	NA	TRBJ1-1	ASNLPAGEAF
TRBV11-1	TRBD2	TRBJ2-1	ASSLGPIAGKYNEQF
TRBV5-1	TRBD2	TRBJ2-1	ASSLISGRADEQF
TRBV6-5	TRBD2	TRBJ2-3	ASRLAGRGDTQY
TRBV6-1	NA	TRBJ2-7	ASTRQGGEQY
TRBV18	NA	TRBJ1-2	ASSGLGDNDYGYT
TRBV7-2	TRBD2	TRBJ2-1	ASSLEGTSGRFYNEQF
TRBV28	TRBD1	TRBJ1-1	ASRRRDRVNTEAF
TRBV6-5	NA	TRBJ1-1	ASSYTWTVSNTEAF
TRBV29-1	NA	TRBJ2-3	SVATGAVTDTQY
TRBV18	NA	TRBJ1-5	ASSPTQGNNQPQH
TRBV6-5	TRBD1	TRBJ1-4	ASRYRGPREKLF
TRBV2	NA	TRBJ1-5	ASRQDSNQPQH
TRBV5-4	NA	TRBJ2-7	ASSLAGRSYEQY
TRBV6-6	TRBD1	TRBJ2-5	ASSYGTGFGETQY
TRBV5-1	TRBD1	TRBJ2-5	ASSGTEETQY
TRBV5-6	TRBD2	TRBJ2-7	ASSQGLAGDEQY
TRBV14	NA	TRBJ1-1	ASSQDLGSTEAF
TRBV5-1	TRBD1	TRBJ1-2	ASSLASGTANNYGYT
TRBV19	TRBD2	TRBJ2-1	ASSTRTSGSNEQF
TRBV12-5	TRBD2	TRBJ2-3	ASGLTSGRITDTQY
TRBV29-1	NA	TRBJ1-2	SGVGGQGIGYT
TRBV7-2	NA	TRBJ1-2	ASSPERDYGYT
TRBV6-6	TRBD2	TRBJ2-3	ASSGLGSGSPDTQY
TRBV27	TRBD1	TRBJ1-3	ASILGTGARKSGNTIY
TRBV6-5	TRBD2	TRBJ2-3	ASSSTFSGSSDTQY
TRBV18	NA	TRBJ1-1	ASSPRLDRNTEAF
TRBV6-4	TRBD2	TRBJ2-1	ASNVAGGGNEQF
TRBV19	TRBD1	TRBJ1-5	ASSTVNRGVKQPQH
TRBV30	TRBD1	TRBJ1-1	AWSPGQSNTEAF